What follows are 14 T cell receptor beta chains derived from one specimen sequenced in a study of blood T cell repertoires in COVID-19. Profiling relied on immunoSEQ multiplex PCR, and the TCRdb table lists in-frame clones only, not all of them. The data contain roughly 16,000 clones, approximately 78% of them seen just once; the ten biggest clones take up around a fifth. The sequencing sample was made of peripheral blood. The receptors here all came from a man in his sixties with active or convalescent COVID-19.

The rearrangement joins TRBV7-2 to TRBJ2-1; 7 nucleotides agree with TRBD1. V dropped 4 bases and J dropped 6; count of bases not matched to a gene: 12. Germline V CDR1 and CDR2: SGHTA, FQGNSA. The CDR3 covers 16 residues. The DNA for the CDR3 is TGTGCCAGCAGCTACCGAGGGGGCCGCGACTTCAATGAGCAGTTCTTC. Its protein is CASSYRGGRDFNEQFF. The whole variable domain, remainder taken from reference TRBV7-2 and TRBJ2-1, is GAGVSQSPSNKVTEKGKDVELRCDPISGHTALYWYRQSLGQGLEFLIYFQGNSAPDKSGLPSDRFSAERTGGSVSTLTIQRTQQEDSAVYLCASSYRGGRDFNEQFFGPGTRLTVL.

In this sample, this clone turned up once. The V and J genes are TRBV6-2 or TRBV6-3 and TRBJ2-7, with no clear D. The V end was cut by 0 bases, the J end by 2 bases, with 5 bases between. Germline V gives CDR1 MNHEY, CDR2 SVGEGT. The CDR3 contains 13 residues. This CDR3 reads CASSYSRTYEQYF. Here the CDR3 DNA reads TGTGCCAGCAGTTACTCGAGGACCTACGAGCAGTACTTC.

The chain employs TRBV7-9 and TRBJ1-1; D unclear. Looked up from germline, CDR1 is SEHNR and CDR2 is FQNEAQ (reference sequence). Between the trimmed V and J ends, which lost 2 bases and 1 base, there was a span of 8 bases. This CDR3 is 14 amino acids long. For the CDR3, the DNA is TGTGCCAGCAGCTTAAACGCGGGGAACACTGAAGCTTTCTTT. It encodes CASSLNAGNTEAFF.

V gene TRBV3-1 (or the pseudogene TRBV3-2) combines with J gene TRBJ2-7, with a tentative D call TRBD2 (6 bases). This CDR3 spans 16 amino acids. Germline V gene lookup returns CDR1 LGHDT and CDR2 YNNKEL (reference sequence). Trimming pared 0 bases from V and 1 base from J, leaving 13 bases between. The CDR3 reads CASSQDGGYQSYEQYF. The CDR3 nucleotides are TGTGCCAGCAGCCAAGATGGGGGGTACCAGTCCTACGAGCAGTACTTC.

The chain carries TRBV5-1 and TRBJ2-1, with TRBD2 identical over 8 bases. The CDR3 sequence is 16 residues long. Germline V gene lookup returns CDR1 SGHRS and CDR2 YFSETQ. V gave up 2 bases and J gave up 4 bases; unmatched junction bases: 8. CDR3 bases: TGCGCCAGCAGCTTTGGTCAGGCGGGGGGTTACAATGAGCAGTTCTTC. Translating gives CASSFGQAGGYNEQFF.

V is TRBV3-1 (or the pseudogene TRBV3-2) and J is TRBJ2-7; 12 nucleotides line up with TRBD2. Losses at the gene ends were 6 bases for V and 7 bases for J; bases not matched to a gene: 7. Germline V gene lookup returns CDR1 LGHDT and CDR2 YNNKEL (reference sequence). The CDR3 is 14 residues long. CDR3 protein: CASSTSGRPGEQYF. The CDR3 DNA is TGTGCCAGCAGTACTAGCGGGAGGCCGGGGGAGCAGTACTTC.

The CDR3 nucleotides are TGTGCCAGCAGCTTAGAGATGAGTGACAGGCAGTACTTC. Translating gives CASSLEMSDRQYF. The V and J genes are TRBV7-9 and TRBJ2-7; D is perhaps TRBD1 (5 bases). Germline CDR1 reads SEHNR; CDR2 reads FQNEAQ (reference sequence). The CDR3 runs 13 residues. Between the trimmed V and J ends, which lost 1 base and 9 bases, there was a span of 13 bases.

This sequence joins TRBV5-4 and TRBJ1-1; D gene unclear. This CDR3 region has 15 residues. V gave up 4 bases and J gave up 1 base, with 14 bases separating them. Germline loops: CDR1 SGHNT, CDR2 YYREEE (reference sequence). DNA for the CDR3: TGTGCCAGCAGCCCGCTGATATCAGAGAACACTGAAGCTTTCTTT. This codes for CASSPLISENTEAFF.

The chain recombines TRBV28 with TRBJ1-2; no reliable D call. V was pared by 10 bases and J by 7 bases, with 16 bases between. This CDR3 comprises 12 residues. The germline V gene has CDR1 MDHEN and CDR2 SYDVKM. The CDR3 region is CATNTGFPGYTF. For the CDR3, the DNA is TGTGCCACCAATACCGGGTTCCCTGGCTACACCTTC.

The chain combines TRBV29-1 with TRBJ2-1; 8 positions agree with TRBD1. Germline values: CDR1 SQVTM, CDR2 ANQGSEA. CDR3 length: 14 amino acids. V shed 0 bases and J 7 bases; nucleotides not matched to a gene: 5. The CDR3 here is CSVEEGRQGNEQFF. CDR3 sequence (DNA): TGCAGCGTTGAAGAGGGGCGACAGGGGAATGAGCAGTTCTTC.

The chain joins TRBV2 to TRBJ2-7, with TRBD2 as a possible D gene (5 bases). Trimming shortened V by 5 bases and J by 5 bases, and 19 bases separated the two germline ends. Germline assignment: CDR1 SNHLY and CDR2 FYNNEI. There are 15 residues in the CDR3. The CDR3 here is CASSWTSPPGNEQYF. CDR3 in DNA: TGTGCCAGCAGTTGGACGTCACCTCCGGGAAACGAGCAGTACTTC. Filled out from reference TRBV2 and TRBJ2-7, the complete variable domain reads EPEVTQTPSHQVTQMGQEVILRCVPISNHLYFYWYRQILGQKVEFLVSFYNNEISEKSEIFDDQFSVERPDGSNFTLKIRSTKLEDSAMYFCASSWTSPPGNEQYFGPGTRLTVT.

V and J are TRBV27 and TRBJ2-5, with D unclear. With 0 bases removed from V and 5 bases from J, the gap between germline ends came to 13 bases. CDR3 length equals 15 residues. The germline gives CDR1 MNHEY, CDR2 SMNVEV (reference sequence). CDR3 sequence reads: CASSLSFLSWETQYF. Written as DNA, the CDR3 is TGTGCCAGCAGTTTATCGTTTTTGAGTTGGGAGACCCAGTACTTC.

The chain couples TRBV24-1 to TRBJ2-1, with 11 bases that match TRBD1. The CDR3 has 14 residues. Germline V gene data show CDR1 as KGHDR and CDR2 as SFDVKD. J gave up 9 bases and V 7 bases, and 7 bases lay outside the gene matches. For the CDR3, the DNA is TGTGCCACCAGGCCGGGACAGGGGGGCAGTGAGCAGTTCTTC. Translation: CATRPGQGGSEQFF.

This chain uses TRBV3-1 (or the pseudogene TRBV3-2) with TRBJ2-3, with 10 bases matching TRBD2. The CDR3 runs 20 residues. The germline V gene has CDR1 LGHDT and CDR2 YNNKEL (reference sequence). V was pared by 0 bases and J by 0 bases, with 12 bases of the junction left unmatched. This CDR3 is CASSQDALAGAGKSTDTQYF. The DNA of the CDR3 is TGTGCCAGCAGCCAAGATGCCCTAGCGGGAGCCGGGAAAAGCACAGATACGCAGTATTTT.